This TCR beta chain came from a study of blood T cell repertoires in COVID-19. Study-level background: Acute-phase and convalescent COVID-19 samples originated in the United States, Italy and Spain.

Only in-frame clones appear in the TCRdb table, and some are missing; sequencing was by immunoSEQ multiplex PCR. This sample has 150,000 to 200,000 clones, with 80% found just once. The CDR3 contains 14 residues. V lost 4 bases and J lost 8; bases outside the gene matches: 10. The V gene's germline CDR1 is KGHSH and CDR2 LQKENI. The TCR originated in a man in his 70s with active or convalescent COVID-19. The rearrangement joins TRBV18 to TRBJ1-1; 7 positions agree with TRBD1. Sequenced material: peripheral blood. The CDR3 sequence: CASSQTTGTDEAFF. The CDR3 bases are TGTGCCAGCTCACAAACTACCGGGACAGACGAAGCTTTCTTT. The full variable domain, rest sourced from reference TRBV18 and TRBJ1-1, is NAGVMQNPRHLVRRRGQEARLRCSPMKGHSHVYWYRQLPEEGLKFMVYLQKENIIDESGMPKERFSAEFPKEGPSILRIQQVVRGDSAAYFCASSQTTGTDEAFFGQGTRLTVV.